Listed below are T cell receptor beta chains from one sample, sequenced in a study of shared clonotypes between healthy human individuals. Data came from immunoSEQ multiplex PCR; TCRdb stores just in-frame clones and leaves some out. The sample yields about 480,000 clones, about 80% seen once. Sequences were obtained from PBMCs. The origin of the receptors is a woman in her 40s in good health. Some clones in this sample may be carry-over from other donors' samples. Both conserved end residues are part of each CDR3. A D gene is named only where the DNA matches it firmly. Clone size is shown for a subset of rows, as once, few, many or a class of expanded clone.

>.|.|TRBJ2-5|TRBV7-2
CASSLNSGGGETQYF
TGTGCCAGCAGCTTAAATAGCGGAGGGGGGGAGACCCAGTACTTC
>.|.|TRBJ1-1|TRBV27
CASSVQGWTEAFF
TGTGCCAGCAGTGTACAGGGATGGACTGAAGCTTTCTTT
>TRBD1|few|TRBJ1-1|TRBV18
CASSFDRGNTEAFF
TGTGCCAGCTCATTCGACAGGGGAAACACTGAAGCTTTCTTT
>.|.|TRBJ2-1|TRBV19
CASSILGYHSYNEQFF
TGTGCCAGTAGTATCTTGGGCTACCACTCCTACAATGAGCAGTTCTTC
>TRBD2|.|TRBJ2-7|TRBV19
CASKAGTSPYEQYF
TGTGCCAGTAAGGCCGGGACTAGCCCCTACGAGCAGTACTTC
>TRBD1|.|TRBJ2-3|TRBV5-4
CASCGDRVADTQYF
TGTGCCAGCTGCGGGGACAGGGTTGCAGATACGCAGTATTTT
>TRBD2|.|TRBJ2-1|TRBV7-9
CASSLGGGRSVREQFF
TGTGCCAGCAGCTTAGGGGGCGGGAGGTCCGTGAGAGAGCAGTTCTTC
>.|many|TRBJ2-3|TRBV11-2
CASSSRKQGTDTQYF
TGTGCCAGCAGCTCTCGCAAACAGGGCACAGATACGCAGTATTTT
>.|.|TRBJ1-2|TRBV28
CASSLGGARYTF
TGTGCCAGCAGTTTAGGGGGGGCCCGCTACACCTTC
>.|.|TRBJ2-7|TRBV28
CASSPQGSTTYEQYF
TGTGCCAGCAGTCCGCAGGGGTCAACCACCTACGAGCAGTACTTC
>TRBD2|.|TRBJ2-1|TRBV11-1
CASSPGTSGSHEQFF
TGTGCCAGCAGCCCCGGGACTAGCGGGAGTCATGAGCAGTTCTTC
>.|.|TRBJ1-2|TRBV7-3
CASSLPGNYGYTF
TGTGCCAGCAGCTTACCAGGAAACTATGGCTACACCTTC
>.|.|TRBJ1-3|TRBV7-7
CASSLALPLQVWSTHSGNTIYF
TGTGCCAGCAGCTTAGCCCTCCCTCTCCAGGTGTGGTCTACCCACTCTGGAAACACCATATATTTT
>.|.|TRBJ1-4|TRBV7-9
CASSTRPLNFDNEKLFF
TGTGCCAGCAGCACCCGACCGCTTAACTTTGATAATGAAAAACTGTTTTTT
>.|once|TRBJ2-7|TRBV7-9
CASSLGDPRTYEQYF
TGTGCCAGCAGCTTAGGGGACCCACGAACCTACGAGCAGTACTTC
>.|.|TRBJ1-1|TRBV20-1
CSALIRTEAFF
TGCAGTGCCCTAATACGCACTGAAGCTTTCTTT
>TRBD1|.|TRBJ2-1|TRBV5-1
CASSADRVRVRQFF
TGCGCCAGCAGCGCGGACAGGGTTAGAGTCCGGCAGTTCTTC
>.|.|TRBJ2-7|TRBV5-6
CASSFDKLYEQYF
TGTGCCAGCAGCTTCGACAAGCTCTACGAGCAGTACTTC
>TRBD2|.|TRBJ2-1|TRBV2
CASSVPGLAHNEQFF
TGTGCCAGCAGTGTTCCGGGACTAGCCCACAATGAGCAGTTCTTC
>.|.|TRBJ2-7|TRBV11-2
CASSLGGGVVKQYF
TGTGCCAGCAGCTTAGGAGGGGGTGTTGTTAAGCAGTACTTC
>.|.|TRBJ2-7|TRBV2
CASSDRAYEQYF
TGTGCCAGCAGTGACCGGGCATACGAGCAGTACTTC
>.|.|TRBJ1-2|TRBV27
CASSRLRLRGVYGYTF
TGTGCCAGCAGTCGACTCCGCCTAAGGGGCGTCTATGGCTACACCTTC
>.|.|TRBJ1-2|TRBV28
CASRNPGWSGYTF
TGTGCCAGCAGGAACCCAGGGTGGAGTGGCTACACCTTC
>.|.|TRBJ2-3|TRBV11-2
CASSPWGELSTDTQYF
TGTGCCAGCAGCCCATGGGGGGAGCTTAGCACAGATACGCAGTATTTT
>TRBD1|few|TRBJ1-1|TRBV6-6
CASSRGGSGTEAFF
TGTGCCAGCAGCAGGGGGGGATCGGGGACTGAAGCTTTCTTT
>TRBD1|.|TRBJ2-7|TRBV7-8
CASSRQGAPFEQYF
TGTGCCAGCAGCCGACAGGGGGCGCCGTTCGAGCAGTACTTC
>TRBD1|many|TRBJ1-1|TRBV2
CASHPTGDYTFF
TGTGCCAGCCATCCCACAGGGGATTATACTTTCTTT
>TRBD2|.|TRBJ2-3|TRBV5-4
CASSLAGGSDTQYF
TGTGCCAGCAGCTTAGCGGGAGGTTCAGATACGCAGTATTTT
>TRBD1|.|TRBJ2-7|TRBV11-2
CASKKQGSEQYF
TGTGCCAGCAAGAAACAGGGGTCCGAGCAGTACTTC